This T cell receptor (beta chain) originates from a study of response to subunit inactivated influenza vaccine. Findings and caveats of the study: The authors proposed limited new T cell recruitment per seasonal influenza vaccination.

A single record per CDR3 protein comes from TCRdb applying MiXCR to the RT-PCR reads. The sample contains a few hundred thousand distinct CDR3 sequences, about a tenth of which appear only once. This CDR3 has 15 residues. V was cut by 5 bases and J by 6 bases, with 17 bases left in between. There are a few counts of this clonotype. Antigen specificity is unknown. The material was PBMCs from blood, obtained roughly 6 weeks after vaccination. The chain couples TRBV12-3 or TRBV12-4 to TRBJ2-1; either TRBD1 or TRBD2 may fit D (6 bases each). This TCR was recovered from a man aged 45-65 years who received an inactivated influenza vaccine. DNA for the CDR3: TGTGCCAGCAGTCTACAGGGACGGGGGTTCAATGAGCAGTTCTTC. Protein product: CASSLQGRGFNEQFF.